A selection of T cell receptor beta chains follows, all from one sample in a study of T cell clones after liver transplantation. Profiled with immunoSEQ multiplex PCR; TCRdb holds only in-frame clones, not every one. In the table there are tens of thousands of clones, 83% of which are singletons. This material consisted of CD4+ T cells from blood, taken at the 22-month timepoint. These receptor sequences come from a human patient who received a liver transplant. The graft donor may have contributed some T cells. Both conserved end residues are part of each CDR3.

TRBV9,TRBJ2-7,CASSVGGGPYEQYF
TRBV19,TRBJ1-1,CASRNQGAGTPEAFF
TRBV10-3,TRBJ1-2,CAIGGQGANYGYTF
TRBV4-3,TRBJ2-7,CASSSRQGSNEQYF
TRBV7-9,TRBJ2-2,CASSSGLAGDYTGELFF
TRBV28,TRBJ2-5,CASSVPRGRLETQYF
TRBV5-5,TRBJ2-3,CASSFDSTDTQYF
TRBV6-6,TRBJ1-2,CASSWGEGSYGYTF
TRBV2,TRBJ2-5,CASSPRLAGGRETQYF
TRBV18,TRBJ2-7,CASSPQHTGNEQYF
TRBV4-2,TRBJ1-6,CASSQDRRGADSPLHF
TRBV4-2,TRBJ2-7,CASSRFASGTYEQYF
TRBV29-1,TRBJ2-7,CSAGGGSEQYF
TRBV7-8,TRBJ2-3,CASSLGRVGVDTQYF
TRBV10-3,TRBJ2-7,CAISELAGGREQYF
TRBV5-4,TRBJ2-4,CASSLAGGDKNIQYF
TRBV7-2,TRBJ1-5,CASSLGDRGLGQPQHF
TRBV7-6,TRBJ2-6,CASSLSDGANVLTF
TRBV2,TRBJ2-2,CASSDRGGGELFF
TRBV9,TRBJ1-2,CASTGTFNYGYTF
TRBV7-2,TRBJ2-7,CASTGRGQSYEQYF
TRBV7-3,TRBJ2-3,CASNTTAGGGGTDTQYF
TRBV5-1,TRBJ1-5,CASSVHGEPNQPQHF
TRBV13,TRBJ2-5,CASSLVSGGMIQETQYF
TRBV5-1,TRBJ2-3,CASSGNSGGRTDTQYF
TRBV10-3,TRBJ2-5,CAIGSSETQYF
TRBV30,TRBJ1-1,CAWSDLRDTEAFF
TRBV5-6,TRBJ2-7,CASSLGGGTSYEQYF
TRBV5-6,TRBJ1-5,CASSLGAGGGNQPQHF
TRBV6-1,TRBJ1-1,CASNGGNRQAEAFF
TRBV4-1,TRBJ2-2,CASSPIQLRGRNTGELFF
TRBV13,TRBJ2-3,CASSPGAGRTDTQYF
TRBV6-6,TRBJ2-7,CASSRQGIPYEQYF
TRBV18,TRBJ2-1,CASSGGTPGSYNEQFF
TRBV5-1,TRBJ1-5,CASSLGERNQPQHF
TRBV2,TRBJ1-2,CASSELGFDGYTF
TRBV19,TRBJ1-1,CASSPDRGRAFF
TRBV5-6,TRBJ2-7,CASSLRGHIYEQYF
TRBV5-1,TRBJ1-2,CASSLGQGGGYTF
TRBV11-2,TRBJ2-2,CASSFLAGGAGELFF
TRBV6-1,TRBJ2-5,CASSDDDTSGRNRKTQYF